The present T cell receptor (beta chain) was sequenced within a study of cytomegalovirus exposure and HLA in healthy donors. The J segment lost 0 bases and the V segment lost 0 bases, leaving 11 bases of the junction unmatched. The CDR3 contains 19 residues. Looked up from germline, CDR1 is MNHEY and CDR2 is SMNVEV (reference sequence). The PCR ran on 60 Vbeta and 13 Jbeta primers. Clones were sequenced by immunoSEQ multiplex PCR, and TCRdb holds only the in-frame ones, with some missing. Among about 200,000 clones listed, around 79% were seen once. In its sample, this clone was seen a few times. Sequenced material: PBMCs. The rearrangement links TRBV27 to TRBJ1-1; 9 positions match TRBD1. This sequence was found in a male donor in good health and CMV-seropositive. CDR3 loop: CASSLSIPDRGGMNTEAFF. CDR3 bases: TGTGCCAGCAGTTTATCGATCCCCGACAGGGGGGGTATGAACACTGAAGCTTTCTTT.